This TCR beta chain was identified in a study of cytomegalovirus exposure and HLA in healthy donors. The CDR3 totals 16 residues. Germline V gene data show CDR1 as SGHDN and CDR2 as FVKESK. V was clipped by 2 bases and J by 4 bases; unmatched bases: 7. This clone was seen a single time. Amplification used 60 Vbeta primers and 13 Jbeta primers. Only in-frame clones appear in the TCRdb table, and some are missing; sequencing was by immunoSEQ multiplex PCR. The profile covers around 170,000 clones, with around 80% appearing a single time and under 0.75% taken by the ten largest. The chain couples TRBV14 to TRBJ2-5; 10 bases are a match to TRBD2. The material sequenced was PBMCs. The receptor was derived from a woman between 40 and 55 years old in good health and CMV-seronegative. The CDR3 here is CASSQWLAGGGETQYF. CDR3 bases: TGTGCCAGCAGCCAATGGTTAGCGGGAGGAGGAGAGACCCAGTACTTC.